This T cell receptor beta chain was documented in a study of shared clonotypes between healthy human individuals. Only in-frame clones appear in the TCRdb table, and some are missing; sequencing was by immunoSEQ multiplex PCR. In the table there are around 2,000,000 clones, over 85% of which are singletons. Concerning this clone itself: What it binds is unknown.

Study-level results: Naive CD4 clonotypes were shared across several donors at about 5.3%.

Caucasian adults residing in Nashville, Tennessee made up all the donors. The sample was naive CD4+ T cells sorted from blood. The subset is: CD45RA+ positively selected. This receptor was obtained from a young man in good health.

For the CDR3, the DNA is TGTGCCAGCTCACCTAGCGGGACCTCCTACAATGAGCAGTTCTTC. Translating gives CASSPSGTSYNEQFF. This chain connects TRBV18 to TRBJ2-1, with TRBD2 matching over 8 bases. The germline V gene encodes CDR1 KGHSH and CDR2 LQKENI. V was clipped by 3 bases and J by 0 bases; unmatched bases: 1. This CDR3 has 15 residues.